These T cell receptor beta chains were read from a single sample in a study of early T cells in non-severe SARS-CoV-2 infection. TCRdb reprocessed the 5' RACE reads with MiXCR, giving one entry per CDR3 protein. The sample contains around 20,000 distinct CDR3 sequences, approximately 4.8% of which appear only once. Sequencing input: whole blood. The receptors come from an adult who was a healthcare worker with PCR-confirmed SARS-CoV-2 infection or an uninfected control (not recorded which). Both conserved end residues are part of each CDR3. D genes are given only for firm matches.

TRBV6-5	NA	TRBJ2-7	CASSYSSGGNEQYF
TRBV5-5	NA	TRBJ2-7	CASNTGTAIPYEQYF
TRBV27	TRBD1	TRBJ2-3	CASSRRTGSTDTQYF
TRBV6-6	TRBD2	TRBJ2-7	CASTGTSGRAGEQYF
TRBV5-4	NA	TRBJ2-5	CASRSRVQETQYF
TRBV27	TRBD2	TRBJ2-2	CASSFKAGATGELFF
TRBV4-3	TRBD1	TRBJ1-6	CASSHGQGNNSPLHF
TRBV3-1	NA	TRBJ2-5	CASSQILSTQYF
TRBV7-6	TRBD2	TRBJ2-1	CASSPRTSGSSHNEQFF
TRBV7-3	NA	TRBJ2-5	CASSPTRSRETQYF
TRBV20-1	NA	TRBJ2-5	CSAPLTRGSEETQYF
TRBV20-1	TRBD2	TRBJ2-5	CSASWSGGSETQYF
TRBV28	NA	TRBJ2-5	CASTRPNEGRQETQYF
TRBV6-5	TRBD2	TRBJ2-3	CASRRAGGDTQYF
TRBV7-8	NA	TRBJ2-1	CASSLGGLAQYNEQFF
TRBV18	NA	TRBJ2-1	CASSPFGLEYNEQFF
TRBV3-1	NA	TRBJ1-1	CASSSNLGNTEAFF
TRBV25-1	TRBD2	TRBJ2-5	CASSEALAGRGETQYF
TRBV12-3/TRBV12-4	NA	TRBJ1-5	CASRVGTHSNQPQHF
TRBV2	NA	TRBJ2-1	CASIWSGHGLNEQFF
TRBV5-6	TRBD1	TRBJ1-1	CASSLGQARQAFF
TRBV7-6	NA	TRBJ2-7	CASSRGTGTGSAEQYF
TRBV6-1	NA	TRBJ1-6	CASSDRSNSPLHF
TRBV5-6	NA	TRBJ2-3	CASTPGWTGQIFTDTQYF
TRBV7-3	NA	TRBJ1-6	CASSSWGTGNSPLHF
TRBV24-1	NA	TRBJ1-4	CATSHGATNEKLFF
TRBV7-6	TRBD2	TRBJ2-3	CASSLVGGGTDTQYF
TRBV30	NA	TRBJ1-6	CAWRASSYNSPLHF
TRBV12-3/TRBV12-4	TRBD1	TRBJ1-5	CASRTRADRDQPQHF
TRBV11-2	NA	TRBJ1-2	CASSFGITTNYGYTF
TRBV5-5	TRBD1	TRBJ2-1	CASIQDRGQQFF
TRBV20-1	TRBD1	TRBJ1-4	CSARGTGDNEKLFF
TRBV20-1	TRBD2	TRBJ2-7	CSARFPSGPSYEQYF
TRBV10-1	NA	TRBJ1-1	CASSESIRGRNTEAFF
TRBV2	NA	TRBJ1-1	CASSGWGNTEAFF
TRBV20-1	NA	TRBJ2-2	CSARNLPGELFF
TRBV3-1	NA	TRBJ1-3	CASQEGAGNTIYF
TRBV7-9	NA	TRBJ2-5	CASSLPWVGQTQYF
TRBV30	TRBD1	TRBJ2-3	CAWSPGQTDTQYF
TRBV29-1	TRBD2	TRBJ2-3	CSALGLAGTDTQYF
TRBV20-1	NA	TRBJ1-5	CSATVQGNQPQHF
TRBV21-1	NA	TRBJ2-7	CASSKIFVGCEQYF
TRBV5-8	NA	TRBJ2-7	CASNPYRIYEQYF
TRBV10-3	TRBD1	TRBJ1-1	CAISESKGAGTEAFF
TRBV20-1	NA	TRBJ2-7	CSASNPGQGYEQYF
TRBV24-1	TRBD1	TRBJ2-1	CATSDLPSWDSNNEQFF
TRBV10-3	TRBD1	TRBJ2-7	CAISERGQGSAYEQYF